This T cell receptor (beta chain) was found in a study of T cells after yellow fever vaccination. It was through 5'RACE template switching that TCR cDNA was made, with a universal primer site and UMIs added. TCRdb recomputed calls from the 5' RACE reads with MiXCR, one row per CDR3 protein. Altogether 240,000 or so distinct CDR3 sequences are present, less than 9% being singletons, with the ten largest covering about 0.85%. A few counts support this clonotype. Its antigen is undetermined. Study observations and caveats: Once the booster was given, most primary-vaccination clones reappeared, at approximately 97% for CD4 and around 90% for CD8. The study found a weaker secondary response that peaked faster, day 5 versus 15. Sorted repertoires could include abundant contaminating clonotypes from bulk cells.

Unmatched junction bases numbered 6, after V lost 1 base and J lost 3 bases. Germline V CDR1 and CDR2: MGHRA, YSYEKL. The CDR3 length is 15 residues. Sequencing was performed on CD4+ T cells sorted from PBMCs, taken 15 days after the yellow fever booster vaccination. The sequence was obtained from a man aged 30 to 45 who received the YFV17D yellow fever vaccine. The chain uses TRBV4-1 and TRBJ2-7, with 7 bases lining up with TRBD1. CDR3 sequence reads: CASSQGQGEVYEQYF. In nucleotides, the CDR3 is TGCGCCAGCAGCCAAGGACAGGGTGAAGTCTACGAGCAGTACTTC.